A single sample gave rise to the 2 T cell receptor beta chains below, sequenced in a study of spatial heterogeneity in lung cancer (dated by TCRdb to the late 2010s). Interpreted using the paper, the time point label stands for: blood at routine non-recurrence follow-up after resection. Library preparation employed 5' RACE. TCRdb names NextSeq 500 as the instrument used. TCRdb trimmed public reads at Q25 via fastp, called clones via MiXCR and kept in-frame beta chains. CDR3 protein duplicates are merged, each entry listing the most common genes and DNA. The sample table lists over 95,000 distinct CDR3 sequences, 11% of them with a count of one. The ten largest clones represent approximately 24% of the sample. The material sequenced was PBMCs, taken at follow-up. The receptor source for this set is a female donor with early-stage non-small cell lung cancer.

The chain is built from TRBV29-1 and TRBJ2-4; D unresolved. This CDR3 is 12 amino acids long. V lost 3 bases, J lost 5 bases, and 8 bases lay in between. Germline loops: CDR1 SQVTM, CDR2 ANQGSEA. CDR3 amino acids: CSVDGQQNIQYF. For the CDR3, the DNA is TGCAGCGTTGACGGCCAGCAAAACATTCAGTACTTC.

This clonotype was counted many times. The J gene is TRBJ1-6, the V gene TRBV3-1; 8 nucleotides align to TRBD1. The germline CDR1 and CDR2 sequences are LGHDT and YNNKEL (reference sequence). J gave up 9 bases and V 0 bases, and 10 bases lay outside the gene matches. The CDR3 sequence is 17 residues long. The DNA for the CDR3 is TGTGCCAGCAGCCAAGAGACAGGGGCCGGGGGGAGTTCACCCCTCCACTTT. This encodes CASSQETGAGGSSPLHF.